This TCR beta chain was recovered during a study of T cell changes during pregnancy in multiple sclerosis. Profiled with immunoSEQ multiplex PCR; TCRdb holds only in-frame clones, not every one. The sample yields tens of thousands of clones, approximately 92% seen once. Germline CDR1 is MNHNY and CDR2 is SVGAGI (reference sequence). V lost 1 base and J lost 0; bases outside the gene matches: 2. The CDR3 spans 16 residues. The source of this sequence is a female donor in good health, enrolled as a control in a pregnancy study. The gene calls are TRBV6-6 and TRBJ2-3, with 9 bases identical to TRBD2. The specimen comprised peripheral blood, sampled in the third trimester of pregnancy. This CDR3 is CASSYLTSGSTDTQYF. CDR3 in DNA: TGTGCCAGCAGTTACTTAACTAGCGGGAGCACAGATACGCAGTATTTT.